The clone carrying this T cell receptor (beta chain) was recorded many times. Its target is not known. J gave up 3 bases and V 6 bases, and 8 bases lay outside the gene matches. The CDR3 spans 14 residues. Germline assignment: CDR1 DFQATT and CDR2 SNEGSKA (reference sequence). These data come from a study of Graves' ophthalmopathy and Graves' hyperthyroidism. Study-wide results and limits: The model's prediction of ophthalmopathy progression had approximately 68% sensitivity and roughly 72% specificity. Most expanded clonotypes in thyroid above 0.001 frequency also showed up in blood.

Investigators amplified TCR beta CDR3 regions from RNA transcripts. Scientists carried out first-round RT-PCR using HTBI primers and then a second-round multiplex PCR. Via MiXCR, TCRdb re-called the multiplex PCR reads, giving one row per CDR3 protein. The sample lists about 600,000 distinct CDR3 sequences; approximately 37% were seen once. The TCR comes from an adult man with Graves' hyperthyroidism. The sample was peripheral blood or thyroid tissue (not recorded which). The chain employs TRBV20-1 and TRBJ1-5, with TRBD1 matching over 7 bases. The CDR3 coding sequence is TGCAGTGCCCGCGACAGGGTTAACAATCAGCCCCAGCATTTT. Translated: CSARDRVNNQPQHF.